Listed here are 7 T cell receptor beta chains from one sample, sequenced in a study of long-term antiretroviral therapy in people with HIV. An immunoSEQ assay, version v3.0, was performed at survey level. Sequencing was performed with immunoSEQ multiplex PCR; in TCRdb, only in-frame clones are kept and a portion is missing. The data show 20,000 to 25,000 clones, with 85% to 95% seen just once and around 7.9% held by the top ten. The starting material was unsorted PBMCs, obtained 4.4 years after starting antiretroviral therapy. These receptor sequences come from a woman in her fifties or sixties with HIV.

The chain uses TRBV11-1 and TRBJ1-1; tentative D call: TRBD1 (5 bases). CDR1 is SGHAT, CDR2 FQDESV, per germline (reference sequence). Trimming took 5 bases from V and 1 from J, leaving 8 bases between them. This CDR3 contains 13 residues. CDR3: CASSRDRNTEAFF. CDR3 nucleotides: TGTGCCAGCAGCCGTGACAGGAACACTGAAGCTTTCTTT.

V is TRBV5-1 and J is TRBJ2-5, with TRBD2 matching over 8 bases. The germline gives CDR1 SGHRS, CDR2 YFSETQ. The CDR3 length is 16 residues. V gave up 4 bases and J gave up 2 bases; unmatched junction bases: 10. The CDR3 sequence is CASSPGGRGRQETQYF. CDR3 coding DNA: TGCGCCAGCAGCCCGGGAGGGCGGGGCAGGCAAGAGACCCAGTACTTC.

This chain joins TRBV4-1 and TRBJ2-1, with 9 bases fitting TRBD2. From germline, CDR1 is MGHRA and CDR2 YSYEKL. Unmatched junction bases numbered 2, after V lost 5 bases and J lost 3 bases. The CDR3 totals 14 residues. This chain's CDR3 is CASSGLANYNEQFF. CDR3 DNA sequence: TGCGCCAGCAGCGGACTAGCGAACTACAATGAGCAGTTCTTC.

The sample holds one count of this clone. This sequence joins TRBV5-6 and TRBJ1-5, with D possibly TRBD1 on 6 matching bases. Trimming shortened V by 6 bases and J by 0 bases, and 13 bases separated the two germline ends. The CDR3 contains 15 residues. CDR1 is SGHDT, CDR2 YYEEEE, per germline. The CDR3 reads CASTLGADSNQPQHF. The CDR3 nucleotides read TGTGCCAGCACCCTGGGGGCTGATAGCAATCAGCCCCAGCATTTT.

The chain uses TRBV7-9 and TRBJ1-6; D is undetermined. The V gene lost 5 bases and the J gene lost 9 bases, with 14 bases spanning the gap. This CDR3 has 14 amino acids. From germline, CDR1 is SEHNR and CDR2 FQNEAQ (reference sequence). CDR3 protein: CASSLREAFSPLHF. In nucleotides, the CDR3 is TGTGCCAGCAGCCTAAGGGAAGCGTTTTCACCCCTCCACTTT.

The V and J genes are TRBV2 and TRBJ1-1; D uncertain. This CDR3 is built from 16 residues. In germline, CDR1 is SNHLY, CDR2 FYNNEI. The V and J ends lost 0 bases and 2 bases respectively, with 13 bases between them. This CDR3 reads CASSEALVFGNTEAFF. CDR3 nucleotides: TGTGCCAGCAGTGAAGCTTTAGTTTTCGGAAACACTGAAGCTTTCTTT.

The rearrangement uses TRBV7-2 and TRBJ2-5, with 10 bases aligning to TRBD2. Trimming took 2 bases from V and 5 from J; bases not matched to a gene: 2. Germline-derived CDR1 and CDR2 are SGHTA and FQGNSA. CDR3 size: 14 residues. The CDR3 coding sequence is TGTGCCAGCAGCTTACTAGCGGGGGCGGAGACCCAGTACTTC. Its protein product is CASSLLAGAETQYF.